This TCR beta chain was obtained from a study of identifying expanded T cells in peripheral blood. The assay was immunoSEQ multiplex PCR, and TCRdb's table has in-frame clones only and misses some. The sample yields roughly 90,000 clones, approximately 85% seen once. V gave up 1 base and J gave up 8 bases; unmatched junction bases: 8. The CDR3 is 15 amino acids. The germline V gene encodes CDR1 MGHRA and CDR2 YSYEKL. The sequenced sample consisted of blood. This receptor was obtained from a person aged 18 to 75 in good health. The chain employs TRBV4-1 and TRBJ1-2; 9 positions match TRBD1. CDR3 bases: TGCGCCAGCAGCCAAGTGGGACAGGGTTCACACGGCTACACCTTC. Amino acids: CASSQVGQGSHGYTF.